A single sample is the source of the 22 T cell receptor beta chains below, sequenced in a study of blood T cell repertoires in COVID-19 (dated by TCRdb to 2018 to 2020). Library creation used the immunoSEQ multiplex PCR assay. TCRdb mirrors the immuneACCESS table, restricted to in-frame sequences. Some clones are absent from its copies; in checked studies, under half trace to an unresolved V gene, and the reason for the others is unknown. Present in this sample are some 320,000 clones, approximately 89% of which were seen just once. Of the sample, about 5.7% falls within the top ten clones. Material for sequencing was PBMCs or T cells enriched from blood (not recorded which). The source is a woman in her thirties who had recovered from COVID-19.

This chain uses TRBV5-1 with TRBJ1-2; TRBD1 matches 7 bases. The CDR3 has 16 residues. Germline V CDR1 and CDR2: SGHRS, YFSETQ. Trimming cost V 2 bases and J 2 bases; bases outside gene matches: 9. CDR3 loop: CASSLSIGQDNYGYTF. The CDR3 DNA sequence: TGCGCCAGCAGCTTATCAATCGGACAGGACAACTATGGCTACACCTTC.

J is TRBJ2-2 and V is TRBV4-3; TRBD2 matches at 9 bases. V shed 0 bases, J shed 5 bases, and the junction held 13 bases outside the gene matches. Germline CDR1 is LGHNA and CDR2 is YSLEER. This CDR3 region has 19 residues. DNA of the CDR3: TGCGCCAGCAGCCAAGATCTGGGCGGGGGGGATTTTAGAACCGGGGAGCTGTTTTTT. Translating gives CASSQDLGGGDFRTGELFF.

This clone was recorded only once. This chain links TRBV7-2 with TRBJ2-3; 9 bases line up with TRBD2. Trimming took 2 bases from V and 3 from J; bases not matched to a gene: 3. The CDR3 runs 15 residues. Germline CDR1 reads SGHTA; CDR2 reads FQGNSA. CDR3 in amino acids: CASSLRRGGTDTQYF. As DNA, the CDR3 is TGTGCCAGCAGCTTAAGGCGGGGGGGGACAGATACGCAGTATTTT.

J is TRBJ2-2 and V is TRBV5-1; TRBD1 aligns across 8 bases. The CDR3 is made up of 15 amino acids. Germline CDR1 and CDR2: SGHRS and YFSETQ. Germline trimming cut 5 bases from V and 5 bases from J; bases unmatched to any gene: 8. CDR3 in DNA: TGCGCCAGCAGAGCAGGGGGCGCGTGGACCGGGGAGCTGTTTTTT. Protein: CASRAGGAWTGELFF.

CDR3 in amino acids: CASSYDRDSTEAFF. The CDR3 DNA sequence: TGTGCCAGCAGCTACGACAGGGATTCAACTGAAGCTTTCTTT. This chain joins TRBV2 and TRBJ1-1, with 7 bases lining up with TRBD1. Germline V gives CDR1 SNHLY, CDR2 FYNNEI. This CDR3 contains 14 residues. With 6 bases clipped from V and 5 bases from J, the junction kept 9 bases outside the gene matches.

Concerning this clone itself: This same CDR3 is encoded by further DNA sequences in the sample. J is TRBJ2-1 and V is TRBV11-3; TRBD1 aligns across 8 bases. Germline CDR1 is SGHNT and CDR2 is YENEEA. The CDR3 length is 15 residues. The V segment lost 4 bases and the J segment 2 bases; nucleotides outside the gene matches: 4. CDR3 DNA sequence: TGTGCCAGCAGCTCAGGACAGGGTACCTACAATGAGCAGTTCTTC. Translated: CASSSGQGTYNEQFF.

The CDR3 DNA sequence: TGCACCAGCAGCCCCCCTGATGGTCCGGACAGGGAGAAGACCGGGGAGCTGTTTTTT. Residues: CTSSPPDGPDREKTGELFF. The chain couples TRBV1 to TRBJ2-2; TRBD1 is the table's D call and was not checked against the DNA. TRBV1 is a pseudogene. The CDR3 extends over 19 amino acids.

This chain joins TRBV3-1 (or the pseudogene TRBV3-2) and TRBJ1-2, with D possibly matching TRBD1 (5 bases). Trimming removed 1 base from V and 4 bases from J, with 7 bases in between. Germline-derived CDR1 and CDR2 are LGHDT and YNNKEL (reference sequence). The length of the CDR3 is 13 residues. The CDR3 loop is CASSQGQSYGYTF. In nucleotides, the CDR3 is TGTGCCAGCAGCCAAGGACAGTCCTATGGCTACACCTTC.

V usage is TRBV7-2 and J usage is TRBJ1-3, with 7 bases aligning to TRBD1. The CDR3 runs 14 residues. V shed 5 bases and J 9 bases; nucleotides not matched to a gene: 10. Germline V gene data show CDR1 as SGHTA and CDR2 as FQGNSA. CDR3 residues: CASSQSSRQGTIYF. The CDR3, as DNA: TGTGCCAGCAGCCAATCAAGCCGACAGGGCACCATATATTTT.

The chain couples TRBV2 to TRBJ1-2; D may be TRBD1 (5 bases). The CDR3 runs 13 residues. Germline assignment: CDR1 SNHLY and CDR2 FYNNEI. V lost 8 bases, J lost 6 bases, and 16 bases lay in between. CDR3 residues: CASDPDIVHGYTF. CDR3 nucleotides: TGTGCCAGCGACCCGGACATAGTGCATGGCTACACCTTC.

This clone has only one observation. The chain recombines TRBV9 with TRBJ1-6; 10 bases fit TRBD1. Germline assignment: CDR1 SGDLS and CDR2 YYNGEE. This CDR3 is 18 amino acids long. V was pared by 4 bases and J by 10 bases, with 17 bases of the junction left unmatched. The CDR3 bases are TGTGCCAGCAGCCCACCCCGGGCGGGGGACAGGGGCGGCTCACCCCTCCACTTT. Translating gives CASSPPRAGDRGGSPLHF.

This rearrangement joins TRBV10-3 to TRBJ2-1, with 10 positions matching TRBD1. The CDR3 runs to 14 residues. V was clipped by 2 bases and J by 9 bases; unmatched bases: 4. Per the germline V gene, CDR1 is ENHRY and CDR2 is SYGVKD. The CDR3 sequence is CAISEGTGESEQFF. For the CDR3, the DNA is TGTGCCATCAGTGAGGGGACAGGGGAGAGTGAGCAGTTCTTC.

The V and J genes are TRBV10-2 and TRBJ2-1, with 7 nucleotides matching TRBD1. The V gene end was trimmed by 0 bases and the J gene end by 6 bases; junction bases not matched to a gene: 17. The CDR3 sequence is 19 residues long. Germline V gives CDR1 WSHSY, CDR2 SAAADI. CDR3 bases: TGCGCCAGCAGTGAGTCATTCTTTCGAACAGGGGCCTTAGGCAATGAGCAGTTCTTC. As protein: CASSESFFRTGALGNEQFF.

The gene calls are TRBV27 and TRBJ1-4; a possible D gene is TRBD1 (5 bases). The CDR3 spans 17 residues. Per the germline V gene, CDR1 is MNHEY and CDR2 is SMNVEV (reference sequence). Trimming shortened V by 3 bases and J by 1 base, and 15 bases separated the two germline ends. The CDR3 nucleotides read TGTGCCAGCAGTTTGCGGGGCGTCGGGCGAACTAATGAAAAACTGTTTTTT. It codes for CASSLRGVGRTNEKLFF.

The chain couples TRBV5-4 to TRBJ2-7, with D possibly being TRBD1 (5 bases). CDR1 is SGHNT and CDR2 is YYREEE in the germline V gene (reference sequence). This CDR3 has 14 amino acids. Trimming removed 0 bases from V and 5 bases from J, with 12 bases in between. In nucleotides, the CDR3 is TGTGCCAGCAGCTTGGACAAGGGGCTTCACGAGCAGTACTTC. The encoded protein is CASSLDKGLHEQYF. Together with reference TRBV5-4 and TRBJ2-7, the CDR3 gives the full variable domain: ETGVTQSPTHLIKTRGQQVTLRCSSQSGHNTVSWYQQALGQGPQFIFQYYREEENGRGNFPPRFSGLQFPNYSSELNVNALELDDSALYLCASSLDKGLHEQYFGPGTRLTVT.

This chain links TRBV15 with TRBJ2-2; 10 bases map to TRBD1. The junction had 3 bases not matched to a gene; V was cut back by 8 bases and J by 3 bases. This CDR3 is built from 14 residues. Per germline, CDR1 LNHNV and CDR2 YYDKDF (reference sequence). This CDR3 reads CATSDRGDTGELFF. CDR3 bases: TGTGCCACCTCGGACAGGGGGGACACCGGGGAGCTGTTTTTT.

This clone came up once. The chain is built from TRBV4-1 and TRBJ1-4; 12 bases fit TRBD1. Trimming at V came to 5 bases and at J to 3 bases, leaving 10 bases not matched to a gene. This CDR3 has 18 residues. The germline gives CDR1 MGHRA, CDR2 YSYEKL. For the CDR3, the DNA is TGCGCCAGCAGCGTCCGGGACAGGGGGCGTGGGGCTAATGAAAAACTGTTTTTT. Translating gives CASSVRDRGRGANEKLFF.

J is TRBJ2-1 and V is TRBV5-1; 12 nucleotides align to TRBD1. J lost 6 bases, V lost 5 bases, and 12 bases had no gene match. The CDR3 has 17 amino acids. From germline, CDR1 is SGHRS and CDR2 YFSETQ. The CDR3 DNA reads TGCGCCAGCAGTTATGGGACAGGGGGCCTGATGGGCAATGAGCAGTTCTTC. Its protein product is CASSYGTGGLMGNEQFF.

The chain links TRBV15 to TRBJ2-3; 8 positions agree with TRBD2. Germline-derived CDR1 and CDR2 are LNHNV and YYDKDF (reference sequence). The CDR3 has 18 residues. J lost 4 bases, V lost 0 bases, and 12 bases had no gene match. This CDR3 reads CATSRDPGLAEKPDTQYF. The CDR3 nucleotides are TGTGCCACCAGCAGAGATCCAGGACTAGCCGAAAAGCCAGATACGCAGTATTTT.

This chain uses TRBV7-2 with TRBJ2-1; no clear D. Trimming cost V 8 bases and J 0 bases, with 11 bases left between them. The CDR3 runs to 14 residues. CDR1 is SGHTA and CDR2 is FQGNSA in the germline V gene. The DNA for the CDR3 is TGTGCCAGCCGAGAAAGCGCCTCCTACAATGAGCAGTTCTTC. Protein product: CASRESASYNEQFF.

The J gene is TRBJ1-6, the V gene TRBV10-3; TRBD1 agrees at 9 bases. CDR1 and CDR2 from the germline V gene are ENHRY and SYGVKD. There are 16 residues in the CDR3. The trim removed 6 bases at V and 0 bases at J, leaving 3 bases unmatched. CDR3 in amino acids: CAIRDRGSSYNSPLHF. In DNA form, the CDR3 reads TGTGCCATCAGGGACAGGGGATCCTCCTATAATTCACCCCTCCACTTT.

The chain carries TRBV20-1 and TRBJ1-4; D may be TRBD1 (6 bases). CDR1 DFQATT and CDR2 SNEGSKA come from the germline V gene (reference sequence). There are 13 residues in the CDR3. V shed 3 bases and J shed 7 bases, with 12 bases lying between them. The CDR3 here is CSASLQDSEKLFF. The CDR3 DNA reads as TGCAGTGCTAGTCTACAGGACAGTGAAAAACTGTTTTTT.